One T cell receptor (beta chain) is described in this entry. This entry belongs to a study of blood T cell repertoires in COVID-19. Some clones are missing from TCRdb's copy, which holds only in-frame ones; the method was immunoSEQ multiplex PCR. Counted here are under 300,000 clones, roughly 90% occurring once; the ten biggest clones make up 0.85% to 0.95%. CDR3 length: 13 amino acids. The V and J ends lost 4 bases and 1 base respectively, with 7 bases between them. Germline V lookup: CDR1 SGHNT, CDR2 YENEEA. What was sequenced was peripheral blood. The V call is TRBV11-3, the J call TRBJ1-1, with D perhaps TRBD1 (5 bases). This clonotype originated in a woman in her thirties or forties who had recovered from COVID-19. The CDR3, as DNA: TGTGCCAGCAGCTCCAGGGAGAACACTGAAGCTTTCTTT. This codes for CASSSRENTEAFF.